This T cell receptor (beta chain) is from a study of blood T cells in healthy people across ages. V lost 5 bases to trimming and J lost 0 bases; unmatched junction nucleotides: 11. The CDR3 is 18 amino acids. Germline V gene sequence: CDR1 SSHAT, CDR2 FNYEAQ (reference sequence). The authors ran a second PCR of 7 to 11 cycles using a sample-barcoded 5' primer and a J-beta primer mix. Via MiXCR, TCRdb re-called the 5' RACE reads, giving one row per CDR3 protein. The table records roughly 1.7 million distinct CDR3 sequences, roughly a third of them present only once. General observations from the study: CMV status of donors was unknown, possibly confounding expanded clonotype changes.

Only a few counts were recorded for this clonotype. Its antigen is unidentified. This clonotype was sampled from a woman in her twenties or thirties in good health. The sample comprised blood. The V gene is TRBV7-7, the J gene TRBJ2-1, with 9 bases that match TRBD2. The CDR3 loop is CASSPTIAGVNSYNEQFF. The CDR3, as DNA: TGTGCCAGCAGCCCTACTATAGCGGGAGTCAACTCCTACAATGAGCAGTTCTTC.